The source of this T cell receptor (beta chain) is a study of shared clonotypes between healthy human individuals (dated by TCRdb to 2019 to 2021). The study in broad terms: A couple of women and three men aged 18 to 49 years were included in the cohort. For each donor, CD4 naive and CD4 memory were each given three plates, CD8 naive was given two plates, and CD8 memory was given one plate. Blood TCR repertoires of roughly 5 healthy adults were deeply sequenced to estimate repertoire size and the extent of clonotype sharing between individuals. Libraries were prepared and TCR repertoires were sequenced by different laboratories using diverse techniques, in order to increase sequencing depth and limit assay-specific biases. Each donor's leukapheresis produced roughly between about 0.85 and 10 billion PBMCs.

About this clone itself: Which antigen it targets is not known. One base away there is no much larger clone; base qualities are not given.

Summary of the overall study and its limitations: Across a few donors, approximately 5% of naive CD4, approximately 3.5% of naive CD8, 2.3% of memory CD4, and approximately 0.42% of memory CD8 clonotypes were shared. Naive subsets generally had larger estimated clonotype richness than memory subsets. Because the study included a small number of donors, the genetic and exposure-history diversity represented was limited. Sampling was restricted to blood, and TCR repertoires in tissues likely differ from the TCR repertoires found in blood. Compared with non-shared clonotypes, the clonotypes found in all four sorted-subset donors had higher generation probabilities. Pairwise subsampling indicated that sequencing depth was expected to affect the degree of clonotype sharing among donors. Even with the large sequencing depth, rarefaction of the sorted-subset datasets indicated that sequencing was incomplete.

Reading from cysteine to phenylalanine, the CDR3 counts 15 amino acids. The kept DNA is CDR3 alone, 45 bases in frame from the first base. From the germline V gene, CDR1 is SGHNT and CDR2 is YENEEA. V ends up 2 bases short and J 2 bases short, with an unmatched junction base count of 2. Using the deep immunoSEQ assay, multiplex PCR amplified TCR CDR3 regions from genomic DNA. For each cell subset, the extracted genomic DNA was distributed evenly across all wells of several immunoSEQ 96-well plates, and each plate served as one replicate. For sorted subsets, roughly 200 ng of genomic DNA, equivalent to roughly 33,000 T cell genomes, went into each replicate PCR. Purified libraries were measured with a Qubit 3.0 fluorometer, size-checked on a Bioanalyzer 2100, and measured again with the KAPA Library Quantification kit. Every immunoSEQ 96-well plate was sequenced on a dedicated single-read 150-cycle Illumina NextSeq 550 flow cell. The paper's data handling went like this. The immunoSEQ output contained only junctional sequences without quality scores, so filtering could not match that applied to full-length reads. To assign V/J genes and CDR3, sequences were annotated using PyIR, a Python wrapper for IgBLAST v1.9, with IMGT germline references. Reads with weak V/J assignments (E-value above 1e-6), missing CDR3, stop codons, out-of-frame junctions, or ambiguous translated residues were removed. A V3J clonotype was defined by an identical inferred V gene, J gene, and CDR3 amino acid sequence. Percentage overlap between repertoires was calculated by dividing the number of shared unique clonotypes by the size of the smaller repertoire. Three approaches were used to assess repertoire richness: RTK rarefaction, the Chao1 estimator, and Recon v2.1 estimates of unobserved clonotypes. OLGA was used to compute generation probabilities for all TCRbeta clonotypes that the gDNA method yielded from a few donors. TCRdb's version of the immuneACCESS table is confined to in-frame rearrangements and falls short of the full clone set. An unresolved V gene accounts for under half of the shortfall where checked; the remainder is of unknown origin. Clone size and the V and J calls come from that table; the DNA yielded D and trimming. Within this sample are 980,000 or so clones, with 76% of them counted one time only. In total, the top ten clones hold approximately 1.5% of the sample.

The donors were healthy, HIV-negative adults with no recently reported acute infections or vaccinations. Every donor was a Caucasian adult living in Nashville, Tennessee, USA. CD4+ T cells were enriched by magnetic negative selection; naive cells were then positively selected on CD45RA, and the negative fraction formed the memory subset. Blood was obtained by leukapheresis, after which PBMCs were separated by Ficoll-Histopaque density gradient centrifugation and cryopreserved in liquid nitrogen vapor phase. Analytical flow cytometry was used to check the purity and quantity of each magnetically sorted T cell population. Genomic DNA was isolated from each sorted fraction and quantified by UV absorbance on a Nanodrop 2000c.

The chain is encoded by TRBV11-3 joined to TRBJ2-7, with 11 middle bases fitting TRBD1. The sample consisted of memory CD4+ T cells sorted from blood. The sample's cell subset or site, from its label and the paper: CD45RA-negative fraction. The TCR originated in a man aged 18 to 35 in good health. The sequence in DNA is TGTGCCAGCAGCTTAAGGGGACAGGGGGCCTACGAGCAGTACTTC. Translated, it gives CASSLRGQGAYEQYF.